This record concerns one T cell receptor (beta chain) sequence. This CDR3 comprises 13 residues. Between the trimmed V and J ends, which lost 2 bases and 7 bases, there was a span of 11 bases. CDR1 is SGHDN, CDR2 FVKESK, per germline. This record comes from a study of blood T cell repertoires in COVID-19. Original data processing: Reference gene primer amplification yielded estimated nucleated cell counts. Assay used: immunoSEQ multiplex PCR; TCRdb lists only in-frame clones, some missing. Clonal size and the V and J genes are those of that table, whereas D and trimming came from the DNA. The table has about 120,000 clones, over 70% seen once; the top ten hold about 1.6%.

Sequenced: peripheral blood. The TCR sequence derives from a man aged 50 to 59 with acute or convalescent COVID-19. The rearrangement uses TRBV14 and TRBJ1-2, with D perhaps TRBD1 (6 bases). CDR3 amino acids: CASSQFQGSGYTF. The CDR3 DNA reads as TGTGCCAGCAGCCAATTTCAGGGGAGTGGCTACACCTTC.